This entry lists 27 T cell receptor beta chains sequenced from one sample in a study of blood T cell repertoires in COVID-19. Measured with immunoSEQ multiplex PCR; TCRdb has only the in-frame clones, and not every one. Among roughly 100,000 clones, more than 75% were seen once, and the ten largest hold 4.5%. The sequencing input was peripheral blood. The source is a human donor in a cohort sampled during active COVID-19.

The J gene is TRBJ1-5, the V gene TRBV6-5; 7 bases agree with TRBD1. This CDR3 region has 14 residues. Germline V CDR1 and CDR2: MNHEY, SVGAGI. Unmatched junction bases numbered 3, after V lost 6 bases and J lost 1 base. The CDR3 here is CASRPDRSNQPQHF. In nucleotides, the CDR3 is TGTGCCAGCAGACCGGACAGGAGCAATCAGCCCCAGCATTTT.

The chain combines TRBV20-1 with TRBJ2-4; D perhaps matches TRBD2 (5 bases). With 3 bases removed from V and 4 bases from J, the gap between germline ends came to 13 bases. Germline lookup yields CDR1 DFQATT and CDR2 SNEGSKA (reference sequence). The CDR3 loop spans 14 amino acids. DNA of the CDR3: TGCAGTGCTAGTTGGTCGGGAAGAAAAAACATTCAGTACTTC. It yields the protein CSASWSGRKNIQYF.

The rearrangement links TRBV5-4 to TRBJ1-6, with a tentative D call TRBD1 (5 bases). Germline CDR1 reads SGHNT; CDR2 reads YYREEE (reference sequence). The ends were cut back, 2 bases at V and 5 bases at J, with 8 bases in the middle. The CDR3 contains 14 residues. The chain's CDR3 is CASSLDSHNSPLHF. CDR3 DNA sequence: TGTGCCAGCAGCTTAGACAGTCATAATTCACCCCTCCACTTT.

With regard to this clone: At one boundary the junction diverges from the germline segment, which might be a read error. V is TRBV7-7 and J is TRBJ1-4, with unresolved D. This CDR3 spans 17 amino acids. Germline V lookup: CDR1 SSHAT, CDR2 FNYEAQ (reference sequence). The CDR3 DNA reads TGTGCTAGCAGTTCCGGGATCCAAAGAGTCGGCAATGAAAAACTGTTTTTT. Translation: CASSSGIQRVGNEKLFF.

The chain links TRBV28 to TRBJ2-7, with D maybe TRBD2 (5 bases). CDR3 length: 12 residues. Germline V lookup: CDR1 MDHEN, CDR2 SYDVKM. Trimming removed 5 bases at V and 3 bases at J, with 8 bases between. CDR3 amino acids: CASSERNYEQYF. As DNA, the CDR3 is TGTGCCAGCAGTGAGCGGAACTACGAGCAGTACTTC.

The chain couples TRBV7-3 to TRBJ1-2, with D maybe TRBD1 (5 bases). V lost 2 bases, J lost 5 bases, and 9 bases lay in between. In germline, CDR1 is SGHTA, CDR2 FQGTGA. The length of the CDR3 is 13 residues. The CDR3 spells CASSLDRGYGYTF. The CDR3 nucleotides are TGTGCCAGCAGCTTAGATAGGGGATATGGCTACACCTTC.

This clone has a single count. The CDR3, as DNA: TGTGCCAGTACCCGCTCCGGGACAGCGACTGAAGCTTTCTTT. Translation gives CASTRSGTATEAFF. The rearrangement joins TRBV19 to TRBJ1-1; TRBD1 matches 7 bases. CDR3 size: 14 residues. Germline CDR1 and CDR2: LNHDA and SQIVND (reference sequence). Trimming cost V 7 bases and J 5 bases; bases outside gene matches: 10. Combining the CDR3 with reference TRBV19 and TRBJ1-1 gives the whole variable domain DGGITQSPKYLFRKEGQNVTLSCEQNLNHDAMYWYRQDPGQGLRLIYYSQIVNDFQKGDIAEGYSVSREKKESFPLTVTSAQKNPTAFYLCASTRSGTATEAFFGQGTRLTVV.

The chain combines TRBV5-1 with TRBJ2-3, with 13 bases lining up with TRBD2. CDR1 is SGHRS, CDR2 YFSETQ, per germline. The CDR3 contains 19 residues. The V gene end was trimmed by 4 bases and the J gene end by 0 bases; junction bases not matched to a gene: 11. The CDR3 sequence is CASSRRTSGGAFSTDTQYF. CDR3 nucleotide sequence: TGCGCCAGCAGCCGCCGGACTAGCGGGGGAGCCTTTAGCACAGATACGCAGTATTTT.

This chain connects TRBV12-3 or TRBV12-4 to TRBJ1-1, with D possibly matching TRBD1 (6 bases). CDR3 length: 13 residues. V was trimmed by 5 bases and J by 4 bases, leaving 11 bases between them. CDR3 protein: CASSKDSLTEAFF. The CDR3 nucleotides are TGTGCCAGCAGTAAGGACAGTCTCACTGAAGCTTTCTTT.

The chain combines TRBV19 with TRBJ2-3, with TRBD2 matching 11 bases. Germline CDR1 LNHDA, CDR2 SQIVND (reference sequence). V shed 6 bases and J 0 bases; nucleotides not matched to a gene: 17. This CDR3 has 20 residues. CDR3 amino acids: CASRSWNGYSGGASTDTQYF. CDR3 sequence (DNA): TGTGCCAGTAGATCCTGGAACGGGTATAGCGGGGGGGCTAGCACAGATACGCAGTATTTT.

The chain links TRBV6-1 to TRBJ1-5; no reliable D call. The ends were cut back, 2 bases at V and 1 base at J, with 18 bases in the middle. In germline, CDR1 is MNHNS, CDR2 SASEGT. The CDR3 contains 18 residues. The CDR3 sequence: CASSEKAFAGISNQPQHF. For the CDR3, the DNA is TGTGCCAGCAGTGAAAAGGCCTTTGCGGGGATCAGCAATCAGCCCCAGCATTTT.

The V call is TRBV11-3, the J call TRBJ2-2; 9 nucleotides match TRBD1. The CDR3 has 14 residues. Germline values: CDR1 SGHNT, CDR2 YENEEA. V gave up 5 bases and J gave up 7 bases; unmatched junction bases: 5. CDR3 amino acids: CASSRDREGGELFF. DNA of the CDR3: TGTGCCAGCAGCCGGGACAGGGAGGGCGGGGAGCTGTTTTTT.

The chain has TRBV3-1 (or the pseudogene TRBV3-2) and TRBJ1-4, with 9 bases matching TRBD1. From germline, CDR1 is LGHDT and CDR2 YNNKEL (reference sequence). The CDR3 length is 17 residues. V was pared by 2 bases and J by 7 bases, with 11 bases of the junction left unmatched. In DNA form, the CDR3 reads TGTGCCAGCAGCCAAACAGGGGGCAGGGCCCGGCGTGAAAAACTGTTTTTT. Translating gives CASSQTGGRARREKLFF.

The chain carries TRBV25-1 and TRBJ1-2, with TRBD1 matching over 9 bases. V shed 6 bases, J shed 2 bases, and the junction held 4 bases outside the gene matches. Germline loops: CDR1 MGHDK, CDR2 SYGVNS. The CDR3 is made up of 14 amino acids. The CDR3 here is CASRGGQGNYGYTF. The CDR3 DNA sequence: TGTGCCAGCAGGGGGGGACAGGGAAACTATGGCTACACCTTC.

The rearrangement uses TRBV6-1 and TRBJ1-1, with D uncertain. CDR1 and CDR2 from the germline V gene are MNHNS and SASEGT. The CDR3 is 14 residues long. V lost 3 bases, J lost 1 base, and 9 bases lay in between. The CDR3 nucleotides are TGTGCCAGCAGTGAGGGCCCCGAGAACACTGAAGCTTTCTTT. It translates to CASSEGPENTEAFF.

This clone was found once. The V gene is TRBV2, the J gene TRBJ1-1; possible D gene TRBD1, 5 bases. V was cut by 6 bases and J by 3 bases, with 17 bases left in between. This CDR3 region has 15 residues. The germline V gene has CDR1 SNHLY and CDR2 FYNNEI. CDR3 sequence: CASRKRTRGDTEAFF. The CDR3 region has the DNA TGTGCCAGCAGGAAACGGACTCGGGGGGACACTGAAGCTTTCTTT.

Regarding this clone: The junction shows a germline mismatch at one end, possibly a read error. The V gene is TRBV6-2 or TRBV6-3, the J gene TRBJ2-2; 10 positions match TRBD1. The CDR3 length is 18 residues. Germline CDR1 reads MNHEY; CDR2 reads SVGEGT. The DNA for the CDR3 is TGTGCCAGCAGTTCCCCCTGGGACAGGGGACCGAACACCAGGGAGCTGTTTTTT. This translates into CASSSPWDRGPNTRELFF.

The J gene is TRBJ2-1, the V gene TRBV24-1, with 7 positions matching TRBD1. This CDR3 spans 13 amino acids. Germline-derived CDR1 and CDR2 are KGHDR and SFDVKD. With 4 bases clipped from V and 9 bases from J, the junction kept 5 bases outside the gene matches. CDR3 sequence (DNA): TGTGCCACCAGTGAGACGACAGGGCCTGAGCAGTTCTTC. The encoded protein is CATSETTGPEQFF.

The CDR3 loop reads CASSIRGLQFF. The CDR3 bases are TGTGCCAGCAGCATAAGGGGTTTGCAGTTCTTC. This chain connects TRBV6-2 or TRBV6-3 to TRBJ2-1; tentatively, D is TRBD1 (5 bases). The germline V and J ends were trimmed by 6 bases and 12 bases, with 12 bases remaining between them. CDR3 length: 11 residues. In germline, CDR1 is MNHEY, CDR2 SVGEGT.

The chain carries TRBV4-3 and TRBJ2-1, with D possibly matching TRBD2 (6 bases). This CDR3 region has 16 residues. Germline CDR1 LGHNA, CDR2 YSLEER. The CDR3 sequence: CPPRRPGDGPYNEQFF. The CDR3 DNA sequence: TGCCCCCCCCGCCGCCCGGGGGATGGCCCCTACAATGAGCAGTTCTTC.

The J gene is TRBJ2-3, the V gene TRBV7-2, with D tentatively TRBD2 (6 bases). Germline V gene data show CDR1 as SGHTA and CDR2 as FQGNSA. The CDR3 extends over 13 amino acids. V was cut by 5 bases and J by 2 bases, with 8 bases left in between. DNA for the CDR3: TGTGCCAGCAGCGGGACTTTCACAGATACGCAGTATTTT. Amino acids: CASSGTFTDTQYF.

The chain combines TRBV3-1 (or the pseudogene TRBV3-2) with TRBJ1-4; no definite D call. The germline V gene encodes CDR1 LGHDT and CDR2 YNNKEL (reference sequence). Trimming stripped 2 bases from V and 8 bases from J, with 18 bases between. This CDR3 is 16 amino acids long. CDR3 sequence (DNA): TGTGCCAGCAGCCAAAACCAACCGGGAGTGAAGGAAAAACTGTTTTTT. Translating it yields CASSQNQPGVKEKLFF.

This chain connects TRBV6-1 to TRBJ1-6; D uncertain. Looked up from germline, CDR1 is MNHNS and CDR2 is SASEGT. Trimming removed 2 bases at V and 5 bases at J, with 13 bases between. The CDR3 is 16 amino acids. CDR3 residues: CASSELRAGDNSPLHF. Written as DNA, the CDR3 is TGTGCCAGCAGTGAACTAAGGGCGGGAGATAATTCACCCCTCCACTTT.

This chain links TRBV19 with TRBJ1-2; no reliable D call. Trimming left V 9 bases short and J 1 base short, with 3 bases between. This CDR3 contains 10 residues. CDR1 LNHDA and CDR2 SQIVND come from the germline V gene (reference sequence). The CDR3 DNA sequence: TGTGCCAGCTTTAACTATGGCTACACCTTC. Protein sequence: CASFNYGYTF.

V is TRBV27 and J is TRBJ2-7; 10 bases line up with TRBD2. Germline V CDR1 and CDR2: MNHEY, SMNVEV (reference sequence). This CDR3 has 15 amino acids. Trimming at V came to 6 bases and at J to 0 bases, leaving 5 bases not matched to a gene. The chain's CDR3 is CASRTSGAFSYEQYF. CDR3 DNA: TGTGCCAGCAGAACTAGCGGGGCCTTCTCCTACGAGCAGTACTTC.

The chain is built from TRBV11-3 and TRBJ2-1; TRBD1 matches 10 bases. From germline, CDR1 is SGHNT and CDR2 YENEEA. With V trimmed by 3 bases and J by 7 bases, 6 bases remained unmatched. The CDR3 consists of 15 residues. Here the CDR3 DNA reads TGTGCCAGCAGCTTGGGGGACAGGGGTGGTAATGAGCAGTTCTTC. It yields the protein CASSLGDRGGNEQFF.

CDR3 residues: CASKDRGITGELFF. DNA of the CDR3: TGTGCCAGTAAGGACAGGGGGATCACCGGGGAGCTGTTTTTT. V usage is TRBV19 and J usage is TRBJ2-2, with 10 bases aligning to TRBD1. CDR1 LNHDA and CDR2 SQIVND come from the germline V gene (reference sequence). The length of the CDR3 is 14 residues. Trimming cost V 7 bases and J 4 bases; bases outside gene matches: 3.